The source of this TCR beta chain is a study of T-cell reconstitution after alpha-beta-depleted transplantation in children. Study-wide findings and caveats: The high TCRbeta diversity at day 60 in some patients came from surviving recipient T cells and thymic progenitors. T-cell counts and diversity at one year post-transplant came mainly from newly produced T cells. Expanded graft clones, several hundred of them, were reportedly the source of alpha-beta T cells about two months after transplant.

Per the germline V gene, CDR1 is SQVTM and CDR2 is ANQGSEA. The V end lost 6 bases, the J end lost 0 bases, and 12 bases lay between the germline ends. This CDR3 comprises 14 residues. As to this clonotype: Its specificity is not known.

Preparation of the TCRbeta library used unique molecular identifiers. TCRdb redid the calling of the PCR reads with MiXCR, one entry per CDR3 protein. The profile shows some 550,000 distinct CDR3 sequences, around 23% of them singletons. This receptor was obtained from a boy under two years old who had a stem cell transplant for acute myeloid leukemia, so the T cells may come from the graft donor. Sequenced material: PBMCs, mostly from graft donor cells, taken 360 days after TCRalphabeta/CD19-depleted stem cell transplant. The rearrangement joins TRBV29-1 to TRBJ2-1, with unresolved D. CDR3 loop: CSVVGWGSYNEQFF. As DNA, the CDR3 is TGCAGCGTGGTAGGGTGGGGCTCCTACAATGAGCAGTTCTTC.